Each of the 8 T cell receptor beta chains below was sequenced from the same sample in a study of early T cells in non-severe SARS-CoV-2 infection. TCRdb redid the calling of the 5' RACE reads with MiXCR, one entry per CDR3 protein. The repertoire holds around 33,000 distinct CDR3 sequences, with roughly 6% as singletons. Input material: whole blood. These receptors were collected from an adult who was a healthcare worker with PCR-confirmed SARS-CoV-2 infection or an uninfected control (not recorded which).

This clonotype came up many times. V is TRBV18 and J is TRBJ2-2; 7 bases map to TRBD1. Looked up from germline, CDR1 is KGHSH and CDR2 is LQKENI. V lost 5 bases to trimming and J lost 3 bases; unmatched junction nucleotides: 0. The length of the CDR3 is 13 residues. CDR3 in DNA: TGTGCCAGCTCAGACAGGGACACCGGGGAGCTGTTTTTT. This translates into CASSDRDTGELFF.

This clonotype was seen a single time. This rearrangement joins TRBV18 to TRBJ2-5, with D maybe TRBD2 (6 bases). The CDR3 is 15 residues long. V dropped 3 bases and J dropped 4 bases, with 15 bases sitting between them. Germline V lookup: CDR1 KGHSH, CDR2 LQKENI. The CDR3 nucleotides read TGTGCCAGCTCACCGAGGGCGGGGTCTGGAGAGACCCAGTACTTC. Amino acid sequence: CASSPRAGSGETQYF.

There are many counts of this clonotype. This sequence joins TRBV12-2 and TRBJ1-1; the DNA was not used to check the table's D call, TRBD1. TRBV12-2 is classified as a pseudogene. The CDR3 is 17 amino acids. DNA of the CDR3: TGTGCAAGTCGCTTCGGACAGGGGGAAGACATGAACACTGAAGCTTTCTTT. Its translation: CASRFGQGEDMNTEAFF.

This clonotype came up many times. The V and J genes are TRBV15 and TRBJ2-5; unclear D gene. Germline assignment: CDR1 LNHNV and CDR2 YYDKDF (reference sequence). V lost 0 bases and J lost 0, with 8 bases in between. This CDR3 region has 15 residues. CDR3: CATSRDPRYQETQYF. The CDR3 DNA reads TGTGCCACCAGCAGAGATCCCAGGTACCAAGAGACCCAGTACTTC. Combining the CDR3 with reference TRBV15 and TRBJ2-5 gives the whole variable domain DAMVIQNPRYQVTQFGKPVTLSCSQTLNHNVMYWYQQKSSQAPKLLFHYYDKDFNNEADTPDNFQSRRPNTSFCFLDIRSPGLGDTAMYLCATSRDPRYQETQYFGPGTRLLVL.

This clonotype was picked up a small number of times. The rearrangement uses TRBV6-5 and TRBJ1-2, with TRBD1 as a possible D gene (5 bases). The ends were cut back, 0 bases at V and 5 bases at J, with 16 bases in the middle. CDR3 length: 16 residues. Germline V gene lookup returns CDR1 MNHEY and CDR2 SVGAGI. The CDR3 region has the DNA TGTGCCAGCAGTTACTCGATTCAGGGATTGGGATATGGCTACACCTTC. As protein: CASSYSIQGLGYGYTF.

Only a few counts were recorded for this clonotype. The V and J genes are TRBV20-1 and TRBJ2-7; 7 nucleotides agree with TRBD2. The CDR3 is 15 amino acids. The germline V gene encodes CDR1 DFQATT and CDR2 SNEGSKA (reference sequence). V lost 6 bases, J lost 1 base, and 12 bases stayed unmatched. CDR3 sequence reads: CSASSGGSLSYEQYF. The DNA of the CDR3 is TGCAGTGCGTCCTCGGGAGGTTCCCTTTCCTACGAGCAGTACTTC.

This clonotype appeared many times. The chain combines TRBV6-2 or TRBV6-3 with TRBJ2-2, with D possibly matching TRBD2 (5 bases). The CDR3 spans 16 residues. The V gene's germline CDR1 is MNHEY and CDR2 SVGEGT. The V end was cut by 5 bases, the J end by 2 bases, with 15 bases between. The CDR3 is CASSLLRGSNTGELFF. CDR3 nucleotide sequence: TGTGCCAGCAGTCTACTCCGAGGGTCTAACACCGGGGAGCTGTTTTTT.

The sample holds a few counts of this clonotype. This sequence joins TRBV2 and TRBJ2-3; D unclear. Germline CDR1 is SNHLY and CDR2 is FYNNEI. The CDR3 has 12 residues. V was clipped by 4 bases and J by 0 bases, with 2 bases between them. CDR3 in DNA: TGTGCCAGCAGTGCGAGCACAGATACGCAGTATTTT. Translating gives CASSASTDTQYF.